A single T cell receptor beta chain is shown here with its context. Seattle participants joined during active infection and were tracked over time. The entry originates in a study of blood T cell repertoires in COVID-19. On the study more broadly: Samples came from the United States, Italy and Spain, spanning acute and convalescent COVID-19.

How the authors handled the data: From reference gene primer amplification, estimates of nucleated cell counts were derived. Sequencing was performed with immunoSEQ multiplex PCR; in TCRdb, only in-frame clones are kept and a portion is missing. V, J and clone size derive from that table, while D and trimming were established from the DNA sequence. The repertoire holds 100,000 to 120,000 clones, roughly 85% seen once, with just over 5.5% in the top ten. What was sequenced was peripheral blood. This receptor was taken from a woman aged 60-75 years with COVID-19, enrolled during active disease.

Here the CDR3 reads CATSETGRTDTQYF. In nucleotides, the CDR3 is TGTGCCACCAGTGAAACAGGGCGAACAGATACGCAGTATTTT. The J gene is TRBJ2-3, the V gene TRBV24-1; D possibly corresponds to TRBD1 (6 bases). The CDR3 is made up of 14 amino acids. Germline V gene data show CDR1 as KGHDR and CDR2 as SFDVKD. Trimming removed 4 bases from V and 3 bases from J, with 10 bases in between.